The following is a TCR beta chain sequence with its context. Treatment of the sample: about 20 received Ad26.COV2.S at low or high dose, single or two shots; about 5 received placebo; per-sample allocation not given. Repertoires come from day 63 after the first vaccine or placebo injection. This sample was taken from a study of Ad26.COV2.S vaccination and SARS-CoV-2 variants. Study-level background: Ad26.COV2.S was injected intramuscularly once or twice, 56 days apart.

The protocol was immunoSEQ multiplex PCR, while the TCRdb copy is restricted to in-frame clones and leaves out a portion. The table shows around 300,000 clones, with 65% to 90% occurring only once. Losses at the gene ends were 7 bases for V and 2 bases for J; bases not matched to a gene: 17. CDR1 and CDR2 from the germline V gene are MDHEN and SYDVKM. The CDR3 sequence is 18 residues long. The chain carries TRBV28 and TRBJ2-7, with TRBD2 matching over 10 bases. This receptor was identified in a person between 18 and 65 years old who received the Ad26.COV2.S COVID-19 vaccine or a placebo. The sample consisted of peripheral blood, taken in a trial of Ad26.COV2.S vaccine versus placebo. The CDR3 DNA reads as TGTGCCAGCACCCGGCCGGGGCTAGCGGGAGCCCTCCCCTACGAGCAGTACTTC. It translates to CASTRPGLAGALPYEQYF. Filled out from reference TRBV28 and TRBJ2-7, the complete variable domain reads DVKVTQSSRYLVKRTGEKVFLECVQDMDHENMFWYRQDPGLGLRLIYFSYDVKMKEKGDIPEGYSVSREKKERFSLILESASTNQTSMYLCASTRPGLAGALPYEQYFGPGTRLTVT.